This TCR beta chain was recorded in a study of Ad26.COV2.S vaccination and SARS-CoV-2 variants (dated by TCRdb to the early 2020s). About the investigation overall: Donors in the vaccine arm were drawn from COV1001, a multicentre, randomized, double-blind, placebo-controlled phase I-IIa trial testing Ad26.COV2.S in healthy adults. TCRbeta repertoire sequencing was used to assess the specificity and breadth of SARS-CoV-2-reactive T cell receptors after Ad26.COV2.S vaccination. The TCR-sequenced set comprised about 32 samples: about 19 Ad26.COV2.S vaccine recipients, 5 placebo recipients and 8 SARS-CoV-2 convalescent individuals. Trial participants were randomized into five groups of five, in which low-dose or high-dose Ad26.COV2.S was given once or twice, or placebo was given on both occasions. Ad26.COV2.S was administered intramuscularly at a dose of 5x10^10 or 1x10^11 viral particles, either as one shot or as two shots given 56 days apart. Investigators did not know the trial group allocation while performing experiments and assessing outcomes. Results the study describes overall, beyond this receptor: Compared with placebo recipients, Ad26.COV2.S recipients showed higher spike-specific TCR breadth (P = 0.0014). Vaccine and placebo recipients had comparable non-spike TCR breadth, which fits with the vaccine containing only spike. After vaccination, spike-specific CD8+ and CD4+ T cell responses were reported to show substantial breadth. The study was not powered for comparison of responses between vaccine doses or regimens. It was noted by the authors that total T cell responses may have been underestimated by the TCR breadth and depth analyses.

This specimen's treatment or condition label, per the study, means: 19 received Ad26.COV2.S at low or high dose, single or two shots; 5 received placebo; per-sample allocation not given. For vaccine and placebo recipients, the sequenced repertoires came from samples collected on day 63 after the first injection. Cohort 1b enrolled about two dozen adults aged 18-55 years at a single site in Boston, USA, between 29 July and 7 August 2020. Ad26.COV2.S was a replication-incompetent adenovirus type 26 vector that expressed a prefusion-stabilized SARS-CoV-2 spike protein derived from the original Wuhan strain. Comments on this clone: Its specific antigen is unknown. Base qualities were left out, and no much larger clone turns up one base away.

The immunoSEQ Assay was the method used to sequence TCRbeta CDR3 regions. After extraction, genomic DNA underwent amplification by bias-controlled multiplex PCR, followed by high-throughput sequencing. The study's own analysis went as follows. Collapsing and filtering of sequences were performed to quantify the absolute abundance of each unique TCRbeta CDR3 region. Usable DNA was measured by amplifying reference genes present in all nucleated cells, and TCRbeta template counts were normalized to that usable DNA to estimate T cell fraction. Repertoire TCRs were annotated as SARS-CoV-2-specific when V gene, CDR3 amino acid sequence and J gene were exactly matched to a known reactive TCR set. The reference SARS-CoV-2 TCR set came from MIRA and was filtered for enrichment in COVID-19-positive ImmuneCODE repertoires, removing public or cross-reactive TCRs. Using the MIRA antigens, annotated TCRs were further analysed by specific ORF or by position within an ORF. Breadth was defined as annotated unique rearrangements over total unique productive rearrangements; depth was the summed frequency of those rearrangements. Two-sided Wilcoxon rank-sum tests were applied when comparing TCR breadth between groups. Not all clones reach the TCRdb copy of this immuneACCESS table, which keeps in-frame sequences only. Checked studies attribute under half of the gap to unresolved V genes and leave the rest unexplained. V and J calls and clone size come straight from that table; D and trimming were deduced from the DNA. In all, the sample holds roughly 420,000 clones, and around 87% of those were seen once. The ten top clones hold around 3.6% of the sample.

From the germline V gene, CDR1 is SQVTM and CDR2 is ANQGSEA. Clipping removes 2 bases from V and 1 base from J, with 3 as the unmatched junction base count. Its CDR3 holds 15 amino acids, cysteine through phenylalanine. Of the read, only the CDR3 DNA is kept; its 45 bases are in frame from base 1. Sequences were derived from peripheral blood, sampled in a trial of Ad26.COV2.S vaccine versus placebo. This TCR came from a person aged 18 to 65 who received the Ad26.COV2.S COVID-19 vaccine or a placebo. The chain uses TRBV29-1 and TRBJ2-1; 9 bases in the middle match TRBD1. The CDR3 corresponds to CSVEPGQGSYNEQFF. The nucleotides are TGCAGCGTTGAACCCGGACAGGGGTCCTACAATGAGCAGTTCTTC.